Below are 21 T cell receptor beta chains sequenced from a single sample in a study of blood T cell repertoires in COVID-19 (dated by TCRdb to the early 2020s). The library was generated by the immunoSEQ multiplex PCR assay. In TCRdb, the immuneACCESS table is reduced to in-frame sequences with V and J assigned. These tables do not hold every clone; where another copy was compared, an unresolved V gene accounts for under half, and the others remain unexplained. This sample lists under 250,000 clones; about 90% were detected once. The top ten clonotypes cover approximately 0.77% of the sample. Sequencing was carried out using peripheral blood. These receptors all come from a man aged 55 to 70 with COVID-19, enrolled during active disease.

This chain connects TRBV24-1 to TRBJ2-1, with D hard to call. Germline CDR1 reads KGHDR; CDR2 reads SFDVKD. Between the trimmed V and J ends, which lost 1 base and 6 bases, there was a span of 6 bases. CDR3 length: 13 residues. CDR3 sequence: CATSDFHSNEQFF. DNA of the CDR3: TGTGCCACCAGTGATTTCCACAGCAATGAGCAGTTCTTC.

The chain recombines TRBV29-1 with TRBJ1-4, with no clear D. CDR3 size: 13 residues. Germline loops: CDR1 SQVTM, CDR2 ANQGSEA. V lost 4 bases and J lost 4, with 10 bases in between. The CDR3 DNA reads as TGCAGCGTTGTTTACAGTCGTAATGAAAAACTGTTTTTT. Amino acid sequence: CSVVYSRNEKLFF.

This chain joins TRBV2 and TRBJ2-7; D uncertain. Trimming pared 4 bases from V and 3 bases from J, leaving 7 bases between. The CDR3 is 12 amino acids. CDR1 and CDR2 from the germline V gene are SNHLY and FYNNEI. CDR3 residues: CASSVGDYEQYF. The CDR3 nucleotides are TGTGCCAGCAGTGTTGGAGACTACGAGCAGTACTTC.

The chain recombines TRBV5-1 with TRBJ1-1; 9 nucleotides match TRBD1. J was trimmed by 3 bases and V by 4 bases; bases with no gene match: 4. CDR1 and CDR2 (germline): SGHRS, YFSETQ. The CDR3 runs 14 residues. The CDR3 is CASSRGQGHTEAFF. The CDR3 DNA reads TGCGCCAGCAGCCGAGGACAGGGGCACACTGAAGCTTTCTTT.

The chain links TRBV2 to TRBJ2-4, with D possibly TRBD1 on 5 matching bases. Germline CDR1 SNHLY, CDR2 FYNNEI. V was cut by 5 bases and J by 0 bases, with 11 bases left in between. The CDR3 length is 15 residues. The CDR3 nucleotides read TGTGCCAGCAGTCTGGACACTCTAGCCAAAAACATTCAGTACTTC. Its translation: CASSLDTLAKNIQYF.

The CDR3 spells CASSLGRTGELFF. In nucleotides, the CDR3 is TGTGCCAGCAGCTTAGGTAGAACCGGGGAGCTGTTTTTT. The chain recombines TRBV7-9 with TRBJ2-2; D gene uncertain. The V end lost 1 base, the J end lost 5 bases, and 5 bases lay between the germline ends. The CDR3 is made up of 13 amino acids. The germline gives CDR1 SEHNR, CDR2 FQNEAQ (reference sequence).

The CDR3 nucleotides are TGTGCCAGCAGCCTACTAGCGGGGGCTTACAATGAGCAGTTCTTC. It specifies CASSLLAGAYNEQFF. The chain is built from TRBV3-1 (or the pseudogene TRBV3-2) and TRBJ2-1; 11 bases fit TRBD2. Germline assignment: CDR1 LGHDT and CDR2 YNNKEL (reference sequence). V trimming: 4 bases; J trimming: 4 bases; junction bases outside the gene matches: 3. This CDR3 spans 15 amino acids.

This clone has just one count. The chain combines TRBV10-2 with TRBJ2-2; TRBD1 is a possible D gene (6 bases). V was trimmed by 10 bases and J by 4 bases, leaving 13 bases between them. Germline CDR1 WSHSY, CDR2 SAAADI. The CDR3 consists of 13 residues. The CDR3 loop reads CATGAGVTGELFF. CDR3 nucleotide sequence: TGCGCCACAGGGGCAGGGGTCACCGGGGAGCTGTTTTTT.

This chain joins TRBV12-3 or TRBV12-4 and TRBJ2-1, with D possibly being TRBD1 (6 bases). The ends were cut back, 4 bases at V and 13 bases at J, with 11 bases in the middle. This CDR3 contains 11 residues. CDR3 nucleotides: TGTGCCAGCAGTTCAGACAGGCCTCAGTTCTTC. This encodes CASSSDRPQFF.

The rearrangement joins TRBV10-3 to TRBJ2-2; D gene unclear. Trimming pared 4 bases from V and 0 bases from J, leaving 6 bases between. Germline lookup yields CDR1 ENHRY and CDR2 SYGVKD. The CDR3 is made up of 14 amino acids. Here the CDR3 reads CAISGSANTGELFF. DNA for the CDR3: TGTGCCATCAGTGGGAGCGCGAACACCGGGGAGCTGTTTTTT.

The chain joins TRBV5-1 to TRBJ1-3, with D hard to call. The V and J ends lost 0 bases and 3 bases respectively, with 7 bases between them. Germline assignment: CDR1 SGHRS and CDR2 YFSETQ. This CDR3 has 14 residues. The CDR3 loop is CASSLGAGGNTIYF. The CDR3 nucleotides read TGCGCCAGCAGCTTGGGTGCGGGTGGAAACACCATATATTTT. Full variable domain (rest looked up from reference TRBV5-1 and TRBJ1-3): KAGVTQTPRYLIKTRGQQVTLSCSPISGHRSVSWYQQTPGQGLQFLFEYFSETQRNKGNFPGRFSGRQFSNSRSEMNVSTLELGDSALYLCASSLGAGGNTIYFGEGSWLTVV.

This clone showed up just once. The J gene is TRBJ1-2, the V gene TRBV2; D call uncertain. CDR1 SNHLY and CDR2 FYNNEI come from the germline V gene. V lost 2 bases, J lost 7 bases, and 11 bases lay in between. CDR3 size: 13 residues. CDR3 nucleotide sequence: TGTGCCAGCAGTGAAAGCTTGTATCCTGGCTACACCTTC. Translation: CASSESLYPGYTF.

CDR3 sequence reads: CASSEGLGHTIYF. CDR3 sequence (DNA): TGTGCCAGCAGTGAAGGACTGGGTCACACCATATATTTT. This chain links TRBV25-1 with TRBJ1-3, with D uncertain. This CDR3 is built from 13 residues. CDR1 is MGHDK and CDR2 is SYGVNS in the germline V gene. V gave up 2 bases and J gave up 8 bases, with 10 bases separating them.

In its sample, this clone was seen a few times. The gene calls are TRBV6-4 and TRBJ1-2, with D perhaps TRBD1 (5 bases). This CDR3 has 12 residues. V gave up 0 bases and J gave up 8 bases, with 7 bases separating them. Germline V gene lookup returns CDR1 MRHNA and CDR2 SNTAGT. The CDR3 loop is CASSDSTVGYTF. The CDR3 DNA follows: TGTGCCAGCAGTGACTCGACAGTCGGCTACACCTTC.

This chain connects TRBV6-5 to TRBJ2-7, with 11 bases fitting TRBD2. The junction had 5 bases not matched to a gene; V was cut back by 6 bases and J by 1 base. The CDR3 has 15 residues. The germline V gene has CDR1 MNHEY and CDR2 SVGAGI. CDR3 sequence (DNA): TGTGCCAGCAGCATCGGGACTAGCGGTTCCTACGAGCAGTACTTC. Amino acid sequence: CASSIGTSGSYEQYF.

The chain couples TRBV14 to TRBJ2-3, with 8 positions matching TRBD2. From germline, CDR1 is SGHDN and CDR2 FVKESK. The CDR3 contains 14 residues. The ends lost 6 bases at V and 4 bases at J; junction bases unmatched: 6. CDR3 in DNA: TGTGCCAGCAGTCCGACGGGGGGGGCAGATACGCAGTATTTT. Translated: CASSPTGGADTQYF.

V usage is TRBV9 and J usage is TRBJ2-7; 9 nucleotides match TRBD2. The junction had 11 bases not matched to a gene; V was cut back by 4 bases and J by 3 bases. The CDR3 is 16 amino acids. The germline V gene has CDR1 SGDLS and CDR2 YYNGEE. CDR3 bases: TGTGCCAGCAGCTTGGGGGGACTAGCTGCCCTCTACGAGCAGTACTTC. As protein: CASSLGGLAALYEQYF.

The genes are TRBV3-1 (or the pseudogene TRBV3-2) and TRBJ2-5, with D possibly TRBD2 on 6 matching bases. Germline V gives CDR1 LGHDT, CDR2 YNNKEL (reference sequence). The CDR3 contains 17 residues. Trimming left V 0 bases short and J 4 bases short, with 18 bases between. CDR3 amino acids: CASSQDSQAGMGETQYF. CDR3 bases: TGTGCCAGCAGCCAAGATAGCCAGGCGGGAATGGGAGAGACCCAGTACTTC.

The chain links TRBV28 to TRBJ2-1, with 11 bases lining up with TRBD2. Looked up from germline, CDR1 is MDHEN and CDR2 is SYDVKM. Trimming cost V 3 bases and J 8 bases; bases outside gene matches: 12. The CDR3 totals 17 residues. CDR3 region: CASSLGLLAGVSDEQFF. For the CDR3, the DNA is TGTGCCAGCAGTTTGGGGTTACTAGCGGGGGTAAGCGATGAGCAGTTCTTC.

V and J are TRBV5-1 and TRBJ2-3; 13 bases are shared with TRBD2. From germline, CDR1 is SGHRS and CDR2 YFSETQ. With 4 bases clipped from V and 6 bases from J, the junction kept 14 bases outside the gene matches. This CDR3 comprises 18 residues. CDR3 region: CASSLRTSGRTSGDTQYF. CDR3 DNA: TGCGCCAGCAGCCTGCGGACTAGCGGGAGAACCTCAGGGGATACGCAGTATTTT.

The V gene is TRBV7-9, the J gene TRBJ1-1; TRBD1 matches at 7 bases. The trim removed 2 bases at V and 2 bases at J, leaving 5 bases unmatched. The CDR3 is made up of 15 amino acids. Per germline, CDR1 SEHNR and CDR2 FQNEAQ (reference sequence). This chain's CDR3 is CASSLRQGGNTEAFF. The CDR3 DNA sequence: TGTGCCAGCAGCTTACGGCAGGGGGGAAACACTGAAGCTTTCTTT. The variable domain in full, with the rest retrieved from reference TRBV7-9 and TRBJ1-1, is DTGVSQNPRHKITKRGQNVTFRCDPISEHNRLYWYRQTLGQGPEFLTYFQNEAQLEKSRLLSDRFSAERPKGSFSTLEIQRTEQGDSAMYLCASSLRQGGNTEAFFGQGTRLTVV.